This T cell receptor (beta chain) was documented in a study of cytomegalovirus exposure and HLA in healthy donors. The CDR3 has 17 residues. J was trimmed by 0 bases and V by 1 base; bases with no gene match: 8. The V gene's germline CDR1 is SGHAT and CDR2 FQNNGV. The primer mix had 60 Vbeta and 13 Jbeta primers. Some clones are missing from TCRdb's copy, which holds only in-frame ones; the method was immunoSEQ multiplex PCR. The sample totals roughly 75,000 clones. This receptor was identified in a middle-aged man in good health and CMV-seronegative. Sequences were obtained from PBMCs. The V and J genes are TRBV11-2 and TRBJ2-7; 8 bases line up with TRBD2. The CDR3 nucleotides read TGTGCCAGCAGCTTAGGGGGTGTTAGCGGGGTCTCCTACGAGCAGTACTTC. Its translation: CASSLGGVSGVSYEQYF.